A selection of T cell receptor beta chains follows, all from one sample in a study of PD-1 blockade in classical Hodgkin lymphoma. Measured with immunoSEQ multiplex PCR; TCRdb has only the in-frame clones, and not every one. The profile shows around 35,000 clones, 65% to 80% of them singletons. The input for sequencing was peripheral blood mononuclear cells (PBMCs), taken before the fourth cycle of nivolumab. The receptors were sampled from a human donor with classical Hodgkin lymphoma. Both conserved end residues are part of each CDR3. D genes are given only for firm matches. Clone sizes are given selectively: once, few, many, or a class where the clone is expanded.

v_gene	abundance	j_gene	d_gene	CDR3aa	CDR3nt
TRBV19	.	TRBJ1-4	TRBD1	CASSTGTGGGEKLFF	TGTGCCAGTAGTACGGGGACAGGGGGAGGTGAAAAACTGTTTTTT
TRBV21-1	.	TRBJ2-1	.	CASSKRRLGIEQFF	TGTGCCAGCAGCAAAAGGAGGCTAGGAATTGAGCAGTTCTTC
TRBV10-2	medium-sized	TRBJ2-3	.	CASQTPETDTQYF	TGCGCCAGCCAGACCCCAGAGACAGATACGCAGTATTTT
TRBV27	.	TRBJ1-2	TRBD1	CASSSQGAPNYGYTF	TGTGCCAGCAGTTCACAGGGGGCACCTAACTATGGCTACACCTTC
TRBV29-1	.	TRBJ2-5	.	CSVSRAGQPQETQYF	TGCAGCGTCTCCCGGGCGGGGCAGCCCCAAGAGACCCAGTACTTC
TRBV7-2	few	TRBJ1-2	TRBD1	CASSLLVGGDYGYTF	TGTGCCAGCAGCTTACTGGTAGGGGGCGACTATGGCTACACCTTC
TRBV6-1	.	TRBJ2-7	TRBD2	CASNPPSGGTYEQYF	TGTGCCAGCAACCCCCCAAGCGGGGGCACCTACGAGCAGTACTTC
TRBV30	.	TRBJ2-7	TRBD1	CAWGRTGGYEQYF	TGTGCCTGGGGTCGGACAGGGGGCTACGAGCAGTACTTC
TRBV29-1	.	TRBJ2-7	.	CSVEGLSYEQYF	TGCAGCGTTGAGGGCCTTTCCTACGAGCAGTACTTC
TRBV6-5	.	TRBJ1-1	TRBD1	CASSFGTGGLNTEAFF	TGTGCCAGCAGTTTCGGGACAGGGGGCCTGAACACTGAAGCTTTCTTT
TRBV27	.	TRBJ1-2	.	CASSEQSGDYGYTF	TGTGCCAGCAGTGAGCAAAGTGGGGACTATGGCTACACCTTC
TRBV7-2	.	TRBJ2-5	.	CASSQGKTQYF	TGTGCCAGCAGCCAGGGCAAGACCCAGTACTTC
TRBV7-7	.	TRBJ1-1	.	CASSLEAGVTEAFF	TGTGCCAGCAGCTTAGAAGCAGGGGTCACTGAAGCTTTCTTT
TRBV7-9	.	TRBJ2-3	.	CAGSGTSTDTQYF	TGTGCCGGTAGCGGTACTAGCACAGATACGCAGTATTTT
TRBV4-3	.	TRBJ2-7	TRBD2	CASSQEYDKLAGYLYEQYF	TGCGCCAGCAGCCAAGAATACGATAAATTAGCGGGGTATTTATACGAGCAGTACTTC
TRBV18	.	TRBJ1-5	.	CASSNGEEQPQHF	TGTGCCAGCTCAAATGGGGAGGAACAGCCCCAGCATTTT
TRBV4-3	.	TRBJ2-7	.	CASSQQYF	TGCGCCAGCAGTCAGCAGTACTTC
TRBV14	few	TRBJ1-2	.	CASSLSPNYGYTF	TGTGCCAGCAGCCTATCCCCTAACTATGGCTACACCTTC
TRBV15	.	TRBJ2-7	.	CATSRDLGIGREQYF	TGTGCCACCAGCAGAGATTTGGGAATAGGGAGGGAGCAGTACTTC
TRBV14	.	TRBJ2-3	TRBD1	CASSQFGQGSFLDTQYF	TGTGCCAGCAGCCAATTTGGACAGGGGTCTTTTTTGGATACGCAGTATTTT
TRBV30	.	TRBJ1-4	.	CAWSHSEKLFF	TGTGCCTGGAGTCACTCTGAAAAACTGTTTTTT
TRBV30	few	TRBJ1-1	.	CAWIQLITNTEAFF	TGTGCCTGGATACAGTTAATTACAAACACTGAAGCTTTCTTT
TRBV28	.	TRBJ2-3	TRBD1	CASWDRRFYTQYF	TGTGCCAGCTGGGACAGGAGGTTTTATACGCAGTATTTT
TRBV5-6	once	TRBJ2-3	.	CASSFKQLDTQYF	TGTGCCAGCAGCTTCAAGCAGCTAGATACGCAGTATTTT
TRBV30	.	TRBJ1-1	TRBD1	CAWTGTGLIRGAFF	TGTGCCTGGACCGGGACAGGGTTGATCCGGGGAGCTTTCTTT
TRBV5-1	.	TRBJ2-1	TRBD1	CASSSGGDRNEQFF	TGCGCCAGCAGTTCAGGGGGCGACCGCAATGAGCAGTTCTTC
TRBV7-8	few	TRBJ2-4	TRBD2	CASSLGTSGNIQYF	TGTGCCAGCAGCCTCGGGACTAGCGGAAACATTCAGTACTTC
TRBV5-4	.	TRBJ2-2	.	CASSSRRGRDTGELFF	TGTGCCAGCAGCTCCCGAAGGGGGAGGGACACCGGGGAGCTGTTTTTT
TRBV14	once	TRBJ2-2	TRBD2	CASSQVGTSRTGELFF	TGTGCCAGCAGCCAAGTAGGGACTAGCCGCACCGGGGAGCTGTTTTTT
TRBV15	.	TRBJ1-2	.	CATSEGRELYGYTF	TGTGCCACCAGCGAGGGTAGGGAGCTCTATGGCTACACCTTC
TRBV7-8	.	TRBJ2-5	TRBD2	CASSETVLAGGPPKETQYF	TGTGCCAGCAGCGAGACCGTACTAGCGGGAGGACCACCCAAAGAGACCCAGTACTTC
TRBV30	.	TRBJ1-3	.	CAHRIFSGNTIYF	TGTGCGCATAGGATTTTCTCTGGAAACACCATATATTTT
TRBV6-5	.	TRBJ2-2	TRBD2	CASSYVFTSGAGELFF	TGTGCCAGCAGTTACGTTTTTACTAGCGGGGCCGGGGAGCTGTTTTTT
TRBV28	once	TRBJ2-7	.	CASSSQASYEQYF	TGTGCCAGCAGTTCACAGGCCTCGTACGAGCAGTACTTC
TRBV11-3	.	TRBJ2-1	.	CASSQYGVDRNEQFF	TGTGCCAGCAGCCAATACGGTGTGGATCGCAATGAGCAGTTCTTC
TRBV5-6	few	TRBJ2-5	.	CASSLAGGWQETQYF	TGTGCCAGCAGCTTGGCGGGGGGCTGGCAAGAGACCCAGTACTTC
TRBV2	.	TRBJ1-2	.	CASSLTAETNYGYTF	TGTGCCAGCAGCCTTACAGCGGAGACTAACTATGGCTACACCTTC
TRBV20-1	.	TRBJ2-5	.	CSASSETQYF	TGCAGTGCTTCCAGTGAGACCCAGTACTTC
TRBV7-2	.	TRBJ2-5	.	CASSFPWETQYF	TGTGCCAGCAGCTTCCCCTGGGAGACCCAGTACTTC
TRBV5-1	.	TRBJ2-4	.	CASSAQVEGAKYF	TGCGCCAGCAGCGCCCAGGTTGAAGGGGCCAAGTACTTC
TRBV7-2	.	TRBJ2-3	.	CASSFWGTDTQYF	TGTGCCAGCAGCTTCTGGGGCACAGATACGCAGTATTTT
TRBV13	once	TRBJ2-7	TRBD2	CASTQGLAGVYEQYF	TGTGCCAGCACCCAGGGACTAGCGGGGGTTTACGAGCAGTACTTC
TRBV28	.	TRBJ2-3	.	CASSLITSLDSLADTQYF	TGTGCCAGCAGTTTGATTACCTCCTTAGACTCCCTGGCAGATACGCAGTATTTT
TRBV6-5	.	TRBJ2-2	.	CASSYDSNTGELFF	TGTGCCAGCAGTTACGACAGTAACACCGGGGAGCTGTTTTTT
TRBV9	few	TRBJ2-2	.	CASSVDGTGELFF	TGTGCCAGCAGCGTAGACGGTACCGGGGAGCTGTTTTTT
TRBV9	few	TRBJ1-1	TRBD1	CASSPGTESEAFF	TGTGCCAGCAGCCCTGGGACAGAGTCTGAAGCTTTCTTT
TRBV28	.	TRBJ2-7	TRBD2	CASTPRRREGRYEQYF	TGTGCCAGCACCCCCCGGAGGCGGGAGGGAAGATACGAGCAGTACTTC
TRBV11-2	.	TRBJ2-3	.	CASSLDGGGGTDTQYF	TGTGCCAGCAGCTTAGATGGAGGGGGCGGCACAGATACGCAGTATTTT
TRBV5-1	.	TRBJ2-2	.	CASTRKTIANTGELFF	TGCGCCAGCACTCGGAAAACTATAGCGAACACCGGGGAGCTGTTTTTT
TRBV7-6	.	TRBJ2-7	TRBD1	CASSLPDWGQGISYEQYF	TGTGCCAGCAGCTTACCCGACTGGGGACAGGGGATCTCCTACGAGCAGTACTTC
TRBV28	.	TRBJ1-2	TRBD1	CASSLQGVWAYGYTF	TGTGCCAGCAGCCTACAGGGGGTTTGGGCCTATGGCTACACCTTC
TRBV6-5	.	TRBJ2-3	.	CASRAKSTDTQYF	TGTGCCAGCAGGGCCAAGAGCACAGATACGCAGTATTTT
TRBV2	.	TRBJ2-1	TRBD2	CASDSVRGAYNEQFF	TGTGCCAGCGATAGCGTACGGGGGGCCTACAATGAGCAGTTCTTC
TRBV7-9	.	TRBJ1-1	.	CASSLVGGTNTEAFF	TGTGCCAGCAGCTTAGTCGGGGGGACGAACACTGAAGCTTTCTTT
TRBV9	.	TRBJ2-1	TRBD2	CASSPHGASGINEQFF	TGTGCCAGCAGCCCACACGGGGCTAGCGGGATCAATGAGCAGTTCTTC
TRBV7-9	.	TRBJ2-6	.	CASRTGSGGANVLTF	TGTGCCAGCAGAACGGGGTCAGGAGGGGCCAACGTCCTGACTTTC
TRBV10-3	.	TRBJ2-5	TRBD2	CAISESLAAQETQYF	TGTGCCATCAGTGAGTCACTAGCGGCTCAAGAGACCCAGTACTTC
TRBV7-9	.	TRBJ2-3	.	CASSIDADTQYF	TGTGCCAGCAGCATCGATGCAGATACGCAGTATTTT
TRBV27	once	TRBJ1-4	.	CATGVKTNEKLFF	TGTGCCACCGGGGTGAAGACTAATGAAAAACTGTTTTTT